Following are 13 T cell receptor beta chains from one sample sequenced in a study of blood T cell repertoires in COVID-19. TCRdb's copy holds only in-frame clones and misses some; the assay was immunoSEQ multiplex PCR. The sample contains 350,000 or so clones, around 90% of which appear only once. The sample consisted of peripheral blood. All receptors come from a man between 18 and 35 years old with active or convalescent COVID-19.

DNA for the CDR3: TGCAGCGCAGGGGACAGGGGGTATGAGGCCTACGAGCAGTACTTC. Its protein product is CSAGDRGYEAYEQYF. J is TRBJ2-7 and V is TRBV29-1, with 11 bases fitting TRBD1. The germline V gene has CDR1 SQVTM and CDR2 ANQGSEA. The CDR3 contains 15 residues. V was clipped by 7 bases and J by 2 bases; unmatched bases: 10.

This chain's CDR3 is CASSFDRVSGNTIYF. As DNA, the CDR3 is TGTGCCAGCAGTTTCGACAGGGTCTCTGGAAACACCATATATTTT. This chain connects TRBV6-5 to TRBJ1-3, with TRBD1 matching over 7 bases. This CDR3 contains 15 residues. Germline CDR1 and CDR2: MNHEY and SVGAGI. Germline trimming cut 4 bases from V and 0 bases from J; bases unmatched to any gene: 3.

The rearrangement uses TRBV3-1 (or the pseudogene TRBV3-2) and TRBJ1-2; the D is unclear. The CDR3 runs 14 residues. Per germline, CDR1 LGHDT and CDR2 YNNKEL (reference sequence). Trimming pared 1 base from V and 5 bases from J, leaving 11 bases between. This chain's CDR3 is CASSQVAEGYGYTF. The CDR3 DNA reads as TGTGCCAGCAGCCAAGTTGCGGAGGGATATGGCTACACCTTC.

This chain links TRBV2 with TRBJ1-2; 9 nucleotides line up with TRBD1. Per germline, CDR1 SNHLY and CDR2 FYNNEI. The V gene end was trimmed by 4 bases and the J gene end by 2 bases; junction bases not matched to a gene: 2. The CDR3 totals 14 residues. This chain's CDR3 is CASSGDRANYGYTF. CDR3 nucleotides: TGTGCCAGCAGTGGGGACAGGGCGAACTATGGCTACACCTTC. The full variable domain, its missing parts supplied by reference TRBV2 and TRBJ1-2, is EPEVTQTPSHQVTQMGQEVILRCVPISNHLYFYWYRQILGQKVEFLVSFYNNEISEKSEIFDDQFSVERPDGSNFTLKIRSTKLEDSAMYFCASSGDRANYGYTFGSGTRLTVV.

V and J are TRBV27 and TRBJ2-7, with TRBD1 as a possible D gene (5 bases). Germline lookup yields CDR1 MNHEY and CDR2 SMNVEV (reference sequence). There are 11 residues in the CDR3. V lost 6 bases and J lost 3, with 6 bases in between. CDR3 protein: CASRGLYEQYF. CDR3 in DNA: TGTGCCAGCAGGGGGCTCTACGAGCAGTACTTC.

The V call is TRBV2, the J call TRBJ2-1, with 8 nucleotides matching TRBD1. The V segment lost 6 bases and the J segment 2 bases; nucleotides outside the gene matches: 3. Germline lookup yields CDR1 SNHLY and CDR2 FYNNEI. CDR3 length: 14 amino acids. This CDR3 is CASRPDRAYNEQFF. CDR3 DNA: TGTGCCAGCAGACCGGACAGGGCCTACAATGAGCAGTTCTTC. The whole variable domain, remainder taken from reference TRBV2 and TRBJ2-1, is EPEVTQTPSHQVTQMGQEVILRCVPISNHLYFYWYRQILGQKVEFLVSFYNNEISEKSEIFDDQFSVERPDGSNFTLKIRSTKLEDSAMYFCASRPDRAYNEQFFGPGTRLTVL.

This chain joins TRBV7-3 and TRBJ2-1, with TRBD2 identical over 13 bases. Germline loops: CDR1 SGHTA, CDR2 FQGTGA. Trimming at V came to 7 bases and at J to 5 bases, leaving 11 bases not matched to a gene. The CDR3 consists of 17 residues. CDR3 coding DNA: TGTGCCAGCAACTCCGGGACTAGCGGGATCGGCAACAATGAGCAGTTCTTC. Its translation is CASNSGTSGIGNNEQFF. Variable domain in full (rest from reference TRBV7-3 and TRBJ2-1): GAGVSQTPSNKVTEKGKYVELRCDPISGHTALYWYRQSLGQGPEFLIYFQGTGAADDSGLPNDRFFAVRPEGSVSTLKIQRTERGDSAVYLCASNSGTSGIGNNEQFFGPGTRLTVL.

V is TRBV5-1 and J is TRBJ1-1; no clear D. The CDR3 covers 13 residues. The ends were cut back, 0 bases at V and 1 base at J, with 4 bases in the middle. CDR1 SGHRS and CDR2 YFSETQ come from the germline V gene. The CDR3: CASSLEQNTEAFF. The CDR3 DNA reads TGCGCCAGCAGCTTGGAACAGAACACTGAAGCTTTCTTT.

The chain has TRBV4-3 and TRBJ1-2, with TRBD1 as a possible D gene (6 bases). Trimming removed 0 bases from V and 5 bases from J, with 13 bases in between. The V gene's germline CDR1 is LGHNA and CDR2 YSLEER. This CDR3 region has 15 residues. The CDR3 coding sequence is TGCGCCAGCAGCCAAGATCAGCTGGGGGCTTATGGCTACACCTTC. Translating it yields CASSQDQLGAYGYTF.

This clone was seen more than once but under ten times. The V and J genes are TRBV24-1 and TRBJ1-2; D not resolved. Germline V gene lookup returns CDR1 KGHDR and CDR2 SFDVKD. The CDR3 is 12 residues long. V lost 3 bases to trimming and J lost 4 bases, with 5 bases between them. The CDR3 loop is CATSDTGYGYTF. CDR3 nucleotides: TGTGCCACCAGTGATACCGGCTATGGCTACACCTTC.

This clone was observed once. The rearrangement joins TRBV19 to TRBJ2-2; 9 bases line up with TRBD2. V lost 7 bases to trimming and J lost 6 bases; unmatched junction nucleotides: 12. Germline V gives CDR1 LNHDA, CDR2 SQIVND (reference sequence). This CDR3 has 16 amino acids. The CDR3: CASKLSGGGVAGELFF. For the CDR3, the DNA is TGTGCCAGTAAACTGTCGGGCGGGGGGGTCGCCGGGGAGCTGTTTTTT.

The chain carries TRBV18 and TRBJ1-4; unclear D gene. CDR3 size: 13 residues. The V gene lost 2 bases and the J gene lost 4 bases, with 5 bases spanning the gap. CDR1 and CDR2 (germline): KGHSH, LQKENI. CDR3 sequence reads: CASSPNYNEKLFF. CDR3 coding DNA: TGTGCCAGCTCACCAAACTATAATGAAAAACTGTTTTTT.

The gene calls are TRBV7-9 and TRBJ2-3; 7 nucleotides agree with TRBD1. The V segment lost 6 bases and the J segment 1 base; nucleotides outside the gene matches: 7. The CDR3 runs 15 residues. CDR1 and CDR2 (germline): SEHNR, FQNEAQ (reference sequence). The CDR3 sequence: CASRTTGTGTDTQYF. The CDR3 bases are TGTGCCAGCAGAACAACGGGGACAGGCACAGATACGCAGTATTTT.